The clone carrying this TCR beta chain was detected a few times. The data were obtained in a study of blood T cell repertoires in COVID-19. Study as a whole: PBMCs, B-cell-depleted T cells, or T cells provided the cDNA or gDNA that made up the material.

This CDR3 has 14 amino acids. V was shortened by 0 bases and J by 2 bases, with 5 bases between the two germline ends. CDR1 and CDR2 (germline): SGHVS, FNYEAQ. Using immunoSEQ multiplex PCR, the repertoire was profiled, and TCRdb retains in-frame clones only, with some absent. The sample lists hundreds of thousands of clones, approximately 86% occurring once. The receptor was derived from a woman aged 45 to 65 who had recovered from COVID-19. The V call is TRBV7-6, the J call TRBJ1-3; the D is unclear. Specimen: PBMCs or T cells enriched from blood (not recorded which). CDR3 nucleotides: TGTGCCAGCAGCTTAGCCGGGGCTGGAAACACCATATATTTT. Encoded protein: CASSLAGAGNTIYF.